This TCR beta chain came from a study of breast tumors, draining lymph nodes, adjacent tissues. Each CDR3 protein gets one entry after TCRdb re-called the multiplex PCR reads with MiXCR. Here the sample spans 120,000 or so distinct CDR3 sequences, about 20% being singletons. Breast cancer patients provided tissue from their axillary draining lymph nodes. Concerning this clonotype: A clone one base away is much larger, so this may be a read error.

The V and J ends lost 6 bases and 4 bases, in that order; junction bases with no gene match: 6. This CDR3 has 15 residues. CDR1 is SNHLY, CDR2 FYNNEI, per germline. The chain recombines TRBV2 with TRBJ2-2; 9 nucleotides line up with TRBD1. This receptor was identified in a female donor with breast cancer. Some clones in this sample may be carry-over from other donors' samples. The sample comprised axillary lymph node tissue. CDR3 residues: CASREQGACTGELFF. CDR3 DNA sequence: TGTGCCAGCAGAGAACAGGGGGCATGCACCGGGGAGCTGTTTTTT. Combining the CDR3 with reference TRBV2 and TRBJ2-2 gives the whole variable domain EPEVTQTPSHQVTQMGQEVILRCVPISNHLYFYWYRQILGQKVEFLVSFYNNEISEKSEIFDDQFSVERPDGSNFTLKIRSTKLEDSAMYFCASREQGACTGELFFGEGSRLTVL.